This is a list of T cell receptor beta chains from one sample in a study of blood T cell repertoires in COVID-19. The protocol was immunoSEQ multiplex PCR, while the TCRdb copy is restricted to in-frame clones and leaves out a portion. The sample holds roughly 500,000 clones, 70% to 90% seen once. The sequencing sample was made of peripheral blood. These TCRs come from a human donor in a cohort sampled during active COVID-19. The conserved cysteine and the conserved F or W are not part of the CDR3 here.

j_call: TRBJ1-4
v_call: TRBV6-5
cdr3_aa: ASSYSLRTGVEKLF

j_call: TRBJ1-1
v_call: TRBV7-2
cdr3_aa: ASSLDTNTEAF

j_call: TRBJ2-2
v_call: TRBV7-4
cdr3_aa: ASSLEVLGGGELF

j_call: TRBJ2-1
v_call: TRBV19
cdr3_aa: ASSGLGGPFEQF

j_call: TRBJ2-7
v_call: TRBV19
cdr3_aa: ASSLRTGSLVRLSEQY

j_call: TRBJ2-7
v_call: TRBV5-4
cdr3_aa: ASSLNPDRFVYEQY

j_call: TRBJ2-1
v_call: TRBV6-5
cdr3_aa: ASILTSGPYNEQF

j_call: TRBJ2-2
v_call: TRBV9
cdr3_aa: ASSVQGLVNTGELF

j_call: TRBJ1-1
v_call: TRBV2
cdr3_aa: ASSGQGGNTEAF

j_call: TRBJ2-1
v_call: TRBV5-4
cdr3_aa: ASSLTSGYYYNEQF

j_call: TRBJ2-7
v_call: TRBV2
cdr3_aa: ASSRLAAYEQY

j_call: TRBJ2-7
v_call: TRBV7-2
cdr3_aa: ASSLELWEVEQY

j_call: TRBJ2-7
v_call: TRBV18
cdr3_aa: ASSPPGLGNYEQY

j_call: TRBJ1-2
v_call: TRBV2
cdr3_aa: ASSEARTQGPVNYGYT

j_call: TRBJ2-7
v_call: TRBV28
cdr3_aa: ASRTPADFSYEQY

j_call: TRBJ1-2
v_call: TRBV14
cdr3_aa: ASSPTGYGYT

j_call: TRBJ2-5
v_call: TRBV7-2
cdr3_aa: ASSKGLPYQETQY

j_call: TRBJ1-1
v_call: TRBV2
cdr3_aa: ASSEGQGWAEAF

j_call: TRBJ2-7
v_call: TRBV30
cdr3_aa: AWSASSSYEQY

j_call: TRBJ2-1
v_call: TRBV5-1
cdr3_aa: ASSSGQNYNEQF

j_call: TRBJ2-3
v_call: TRBV7-2
cdr3_aa: ASLATSGRSSTDTQY

j_call: TRBJ2-5
v_call: TRBV11-3
cdr3_aa: ASSSGTGGRETQY

j_call: TRBJ2-2
v_call: TRBV4-3
cdr3_aa: ASSQVSDTGELF

j_call: TRBJ1-1
v_call: TRBV10-1
cdr3_aa: ASSETGTGNTEAF

j_call: TRBJ1-1
v_call: TRBV7-9
cdr3_aa: ASSLLPDTEAF

j_call: TRBJ1-1
v_call: TRBV14
cdr3_aa: ASSQERITEAF

j_call: TRBJ1-2
v_call: TRBV18
cdr3_aa: ASSPTNINYGYT

j_call: TRBJ2-7
v_call: TRBV28
cdr3_aa: ASNLAGESYEQY

j_call: TRBJ2-4
v_call: TRBV28
cdr3_aa: ASSRGTSGRSAKNIQY

j_call: TRBJ1-5
v_call: TRBV19
cdr3_aa: ASSRGFRQPQH

j_call: TRBJ2-7
v_call: TRBV28
cdr3_aa: ASISGGTSARWSYEQY

j_call: TRBJ2-3
v_call: TRBV5-1
cdr3_aa: ASLGLGTDTQY

j_call: TRBJ2-5
v_call: TRBV6-2/TRBV6-3
cdr3_aa: ASSYSETSGNYQETQY

j_call: TRBJ2-2
v_call: TRBV7-2
cdr3_aa: ASSLRAGPSPGELF

j_call: TRBJ2-6
v_call: TRBV18
cdr3_aa: ASSLPGANVLT

j_call: TRBJ1-5
v_call: TRBV7-2
cdr3_aa: ASSLRGNQPQH

j_call: TRBJ1-5
v_call: TRBV7-2
cdr3_aa: ASGPGNTGLAQH

j_call: TRBJ2-5
v_call: TRBV20-1
cdr3_aa: SASLGGSGETQY

j_call: TRBJ2-7
v_call: TRBV3-1/TRBV3-2
cdr3_aa: ASSQDVGDPGATYEQY

j_call: TRBJ2-2
v_call: TRBV5-5
cdr3_aa: ASSPREGSNTGELF

j_call: TRBJ2-2
v_call: TRBV5-1
cdr3_aa: ASSGASANTGELF

j_call: TRBJ1-1
v_call: TRBV28
cdr3_aa: ASNDRGLNTEAF

j_call: TRBJ2-7
v_call: TRBV28
cdr3_aa: ASSLPPAGDGSYEQY

j_call: TRBJ2-3
v_call: TRBV4-1
cdr3_aa: ASSQVEGARDTQY

j_call: TRBJ2-7
v_call: TRBV5-5
cdr3_aa: ASSLFPGTNSYEQY

j_call: TRBJ1-2
v_call: TRBV4-2
cdr3_aa: ASSQVQGGFYGYT

j_call: TRBJ1-2
v_call: TRBV19
cdr3_aa: ASSRTGVDGYT

j_call: TRBJ2-3
v_call: TRBV2
cdr3_aa: ASSDLRSSTDTQY

j_call: TRBJ2-3
v_call: TRBV10-3
cdr3_aa: AIEETGFGTDTQY

j_call: TRBJ2-1
v_call: TRBV7-2
cdr3_aa: ASSLAIGSYNEQF

j_call: TRBJ1-1
v_call: TRBV27
cdr3_aa: ASSAVGQGVRTEAF